One and the same sample provided the 7 T cell receptor beta chains below, sequenced in a study of cytomegalovirus exposure and HLA in healthy donors. The PCR had 60 Vbeta and 13 Jbeta primers. Generated by immunoSEQ multiplex PCR, the TCRdb table keeps only in-frame clones and is missing some. The sample lists some 130,000 clones; 75% to 90% were seen once. Input material: PBMCs. The receptor set was obtained from a man aged 25 to 45 in good health and CMV-seronegative.

The chain joins TRBV7-2 to TRBJ1-1; D uncertain. Germline values: CDR1 SGHTA, CDR2 FQGNSA. V was trimmed by 5 bases and J by 0 bases, leaving 10 bases between them. The CDR3 covers 14 residues. The CDR3 region has the DNA TGTGCCAGCAGCGATCTACAGATGAACACTGAAGCTTTCTTT. Protein product: CASSDLQMNTEAFF.

This clone was counted between two and nine times. V usage is TRBV27 and J usage is TRBJ1-5, with D perhaps matching TRBD1 (6 bases). Germline CDR1 is MNHEY and CDR2 is SMNVEV (reference sequence). Trimming removed 1 base at V and 4 bases at J, with 8 bases between. The CDR3 totals 14 residues. The DNA of the CDR3 is TGTGCCAGCAGTTTATTCCAGGGGAATCAGCCCCAGCATTTT. This codes for CASSLFQGNQPQHF.

This chain uses TRBV5-6 with TRBJ2-1; 10 bases line up with TRBD2. The CDR3 loop spans 18 amino acids. Germline V lookup: CDR1 SGHDT, CDR2 YYEEEE. J lost 3 bases, V lost 0 bases, and 9 bases had no gene match. The CDR3 DNA follows: TGTGCCAGCAGCTTGGTGAGTCGGGGACTAGCGAACTACAATGAGCAGTTCTTC. Translating it yields CASSLVSRGLANYNEQFF.

This clone was counted once. The chain links TRBV5-4 to TRBJ1-6; D ambiguous. Germline values: CDR1 SGHNT, CDR2 YYREEE (reference sequence). This CDR3 is 12 amino acids long. V was clipped by 3 bases and J by 11 bases, with 9 bases between them. This chain's CDR3 is CASSSLGAPLHF. CDR3 DNA sequence: TGTGCCAGCAGCTCTCTAGGAGCACCCCTCCACTTT.

This chain joins TRBV27 and TRBJ2-6; D not certain. Trimming removed 6 bases from V and 0 bases from J, with 15 bases in between. This CDR3 region has 17 residues. Germline CDR1 is MNHEY and CDR2 is SMNVEV (reference sequence). CDR3 sequence: CASRRERSISGANVLTF. The CDR3 nucleotides read TGTGCCAGCAGGCGAGAACGTAGCATCTCTGGGGCCAACGTCCTGACTTTC. Full variable domain (remainder filled in from reference TRBV27 and TRBJ2-6): EAQVTQNPRYLITVTGKKLTVTCSQNMNHEYMSWYRQDPGLGLRQIYYSMNVEVTDKGDVPEGYKVSRKEKRNFPLILESPSPNQTSLYFCASRRERSISGANVLTFGAGSRLTVL.

This clone was seen only once. The V call is TRBV28, the J call TRBJ2-7; 9 bases match TRBD1. V shed 6 bases, J shed 4 bases, and the junction held 19 bases outside the gene matches. Germline lookup yields CDR1 MDHEN and CDR2 SYDVKM. This CDR3 is 18 amino acids long. The CDR3 DNA follows: TGTGCCAGCAGGGGTTACAGGGGGCGAGGCCAGGCATCTTACGAGCAGTACTTC. Translating gives CASRGYRGRGQASYEQYF.

The V and J genes are TRBV16 and TRBJ1-2, with D hard to call. Germline CDR1 reads KGHSY; CDR2 reads FQNENV. There are 11 residues in the CDR3. V was trimmed by 1 base and J by 13 bases, leaving 10 bases between them. This chain's CDR3 is CASSQFHSCTF. CDR3 coding DNA: TGTGCCAGCAGCCAATTCCACAGCTGCACCTTC.